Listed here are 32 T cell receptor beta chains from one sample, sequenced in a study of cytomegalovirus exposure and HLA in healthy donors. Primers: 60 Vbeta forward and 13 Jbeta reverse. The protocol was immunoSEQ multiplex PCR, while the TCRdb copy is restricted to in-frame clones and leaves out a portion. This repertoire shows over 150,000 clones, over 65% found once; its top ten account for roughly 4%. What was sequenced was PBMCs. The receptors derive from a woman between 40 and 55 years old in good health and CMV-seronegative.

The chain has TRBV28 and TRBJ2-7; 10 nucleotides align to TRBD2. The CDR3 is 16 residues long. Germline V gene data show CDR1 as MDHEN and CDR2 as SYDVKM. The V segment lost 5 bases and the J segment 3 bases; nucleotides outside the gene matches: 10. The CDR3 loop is CASSPTNGLAVYEQYF. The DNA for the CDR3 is TGTGCCAGCAGTCCTACCAACGGACTAGCGGTCTACGAGCAGTACTTC.

The CDR3 protein is CASRVENTGELFF. The CDR3 DNA reads TGTGCCAGCAGAGTAGAGAACACCGGGGAGCTGTTTTTT. This chain joins TRBV2 and TRBJ2-2; D call uncertain. CDR3 length: 13 residues. V lost 6 bases and J 1 base, leaving 6 bases between the germline ends. Germline CDR1 and CDR2: SNHLY and FYNNEI.

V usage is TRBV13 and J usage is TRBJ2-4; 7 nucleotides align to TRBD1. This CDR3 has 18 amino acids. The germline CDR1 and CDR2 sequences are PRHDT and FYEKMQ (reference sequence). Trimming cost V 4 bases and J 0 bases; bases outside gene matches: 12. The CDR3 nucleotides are TGTGCCAGCAGCTACGGGACAGCGACGCAAATAGCCAAAAACATTCAGTACTTC. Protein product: CASSYGTATQIAKNIQYF.

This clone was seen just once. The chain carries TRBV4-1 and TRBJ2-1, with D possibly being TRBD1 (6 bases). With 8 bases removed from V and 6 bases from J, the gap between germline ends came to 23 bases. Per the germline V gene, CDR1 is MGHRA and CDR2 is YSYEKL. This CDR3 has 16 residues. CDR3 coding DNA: TGCGCCAGCGTGGCGAAGGGGGACCGGAGCGGCAATGAGCAGTTCTTC. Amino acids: CASVAKGDRSGNEQFF.

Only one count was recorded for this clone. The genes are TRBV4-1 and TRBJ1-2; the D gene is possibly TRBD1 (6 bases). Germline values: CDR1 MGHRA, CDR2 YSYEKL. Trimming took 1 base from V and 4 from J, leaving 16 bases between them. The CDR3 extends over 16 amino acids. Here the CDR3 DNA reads TGCGCCAGCAGCCAAGTCAGTAGCAGGGGTCCCTATGGCTACACCTTC. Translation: CASSQVSSRGPYGYTF.

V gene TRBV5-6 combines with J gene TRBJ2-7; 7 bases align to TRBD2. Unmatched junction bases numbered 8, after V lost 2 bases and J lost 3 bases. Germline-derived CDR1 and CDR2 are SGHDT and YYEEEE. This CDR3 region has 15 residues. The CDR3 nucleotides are TGTGCCAGCAGCTTAACCAGCGGGAAGGTCTACGAGCAGTACTTC. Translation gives CASSLTSGKVYEQYF.

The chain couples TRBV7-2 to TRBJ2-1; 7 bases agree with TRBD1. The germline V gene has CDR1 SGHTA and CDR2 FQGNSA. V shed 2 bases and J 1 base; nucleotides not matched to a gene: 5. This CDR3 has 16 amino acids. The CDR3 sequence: CASSLYPTGSYNEQFF. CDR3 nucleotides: TGTGCCAGCAGCTTATATCCGACAGGGTCCTACAATGAGCAGTTCTTC.

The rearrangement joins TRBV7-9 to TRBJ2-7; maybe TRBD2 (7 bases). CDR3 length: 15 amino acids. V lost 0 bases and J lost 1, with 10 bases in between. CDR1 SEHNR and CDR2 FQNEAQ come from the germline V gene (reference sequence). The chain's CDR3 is CASSLAGGRSYEQYF. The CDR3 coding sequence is TGTGCCAGCAGCTTAGCGGGGGGGCGGTCCTACGAGCAGTACTTC.

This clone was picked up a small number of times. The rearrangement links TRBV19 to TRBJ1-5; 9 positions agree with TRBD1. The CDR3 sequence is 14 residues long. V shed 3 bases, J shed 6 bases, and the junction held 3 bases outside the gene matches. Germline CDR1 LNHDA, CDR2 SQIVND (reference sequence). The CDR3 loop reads CASSMGQGGQPQHF. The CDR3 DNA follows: TGTGCCAGTAGTATGGGACAGGGCGGTCAGCCCCAGCATTTT.

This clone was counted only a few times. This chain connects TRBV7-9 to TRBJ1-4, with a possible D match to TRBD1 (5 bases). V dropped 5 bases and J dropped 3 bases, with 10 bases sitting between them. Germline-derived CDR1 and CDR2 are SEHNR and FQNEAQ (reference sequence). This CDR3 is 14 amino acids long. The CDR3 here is CASSPDRANEKLFF. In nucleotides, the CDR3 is TGTGCCAGCAGCCCAGACAGAGCTAATGAAAAACTGTTTTTT.

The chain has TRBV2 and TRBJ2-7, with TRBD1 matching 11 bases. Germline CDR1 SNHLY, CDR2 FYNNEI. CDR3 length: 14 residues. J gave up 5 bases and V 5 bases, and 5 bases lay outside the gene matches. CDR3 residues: CASSIRTGGNEQYF. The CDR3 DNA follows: TGTGCCAGCAGTATTAGGACAGGGGGCAACGAGCAGTACTTC.

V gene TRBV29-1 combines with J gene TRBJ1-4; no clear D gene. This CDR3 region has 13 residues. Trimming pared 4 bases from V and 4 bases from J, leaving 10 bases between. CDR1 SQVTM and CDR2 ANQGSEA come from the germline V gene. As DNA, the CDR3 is TGCAGCGTTGCGGGTCTGGGTAATGAAAAACTGTTTTTT. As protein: CSVAGLGNEKLFF.

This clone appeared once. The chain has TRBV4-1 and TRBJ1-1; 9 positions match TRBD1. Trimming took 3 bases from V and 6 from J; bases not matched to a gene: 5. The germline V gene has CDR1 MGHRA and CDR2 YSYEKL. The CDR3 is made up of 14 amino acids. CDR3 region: CASSHLQGASEAFF. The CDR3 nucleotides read TGCGCCAGCAGCCACTTACAGGGGGCTTCTGAAGCTTTCTTT.

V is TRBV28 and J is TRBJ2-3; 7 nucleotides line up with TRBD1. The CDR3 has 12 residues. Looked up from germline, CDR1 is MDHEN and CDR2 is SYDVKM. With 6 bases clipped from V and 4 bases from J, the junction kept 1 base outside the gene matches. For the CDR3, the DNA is TGTGCCAGCAGCACAGGGGCAGATACGCAGTATTTT. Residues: CASSTGADTQYF.

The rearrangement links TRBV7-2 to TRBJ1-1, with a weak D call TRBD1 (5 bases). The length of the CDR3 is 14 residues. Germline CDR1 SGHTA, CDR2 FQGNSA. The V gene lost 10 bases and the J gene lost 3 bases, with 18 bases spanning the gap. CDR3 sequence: CATSRAGGYTEAFF. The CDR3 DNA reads TGTGCCACTTCCAGAGCCGGGGGTTACACTGAAGCTTTCTTT.

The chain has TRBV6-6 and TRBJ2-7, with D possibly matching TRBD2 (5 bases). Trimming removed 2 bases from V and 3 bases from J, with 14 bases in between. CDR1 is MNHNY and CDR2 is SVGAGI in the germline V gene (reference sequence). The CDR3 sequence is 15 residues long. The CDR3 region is CASSYGPGEGYEQYF. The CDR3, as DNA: TGTGCCAGCAGTTACGGCCCCGGGGAAGGCTACGAGCAGTACTTC.

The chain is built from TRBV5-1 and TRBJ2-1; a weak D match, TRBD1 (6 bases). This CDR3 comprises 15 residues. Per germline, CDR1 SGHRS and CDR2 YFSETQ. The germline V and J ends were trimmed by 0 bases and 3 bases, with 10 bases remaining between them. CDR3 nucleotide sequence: TGCGCCAGCAGCTTGGAGGTAGGGGGCTACAATGAGCAGTTCTTC. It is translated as CASSLEVGGYNEQFF.

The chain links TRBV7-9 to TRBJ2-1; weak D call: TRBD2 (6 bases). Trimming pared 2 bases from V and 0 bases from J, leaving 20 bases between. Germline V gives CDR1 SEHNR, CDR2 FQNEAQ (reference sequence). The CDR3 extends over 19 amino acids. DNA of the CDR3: TGTGCCAGCAGCTTAAGGGAGAGCGGGTCAGGGCCCTCCTACAATGAGCAGTTCTTC. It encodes CASSLRESGSGPSYNEQFF. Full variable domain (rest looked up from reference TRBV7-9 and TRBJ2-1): DTGVSQNPRHKITKRGQNVTFRCDPISEHNRLYWYRQTLGQGPEFLTYFQNEAQLEKSRLLSDRFSAERPKGSFSTLEIQRTEQGDSAMYLCASSLRESGSGPSYNEQFFGPGTRLTVL.

This chain's CDR3 is CASSGTQGQIETQYF. The CDR3 bases are TGTGCCAGCAGTGGAACCCAAGGACAGATAGAGACCCAGTACTTC. The chain couples TRBV28 to TRBJ2-5, with a possible D match to TRBD1 (6 bases). The germline V gene encodes CDR1 MDHEN and CDR2 SYDVKM. V dropped 5 bases and J dropped 4 bases, with 17 bases sitting between them. This CDR3 is 15 amino acids long.

CDR3 nucleotide sequence: TGTGCCAGCAGCGTGCTCCCACACGACTATGGCTACACCTTC. It codes for CASSVLPHDYGYTF. This sequence joins TRBV9 and TRBJ1-2; D ambiguous. V was shortened by 2 bases and J by 3 bases, with 11 bases between the two germline ends. There are 14 residues in the CDR3. The germline V gene has CDR1 SGDLS and CDR2 YYNGEE.

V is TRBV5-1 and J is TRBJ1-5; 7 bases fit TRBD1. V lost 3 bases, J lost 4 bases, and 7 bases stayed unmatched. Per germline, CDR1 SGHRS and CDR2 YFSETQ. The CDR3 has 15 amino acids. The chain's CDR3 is CASSWGTDPNQPQHF. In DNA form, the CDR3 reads TGCGCCAGCAGCTGGGGGACAGACCCGAATCAGCCCCAGCATTTT.

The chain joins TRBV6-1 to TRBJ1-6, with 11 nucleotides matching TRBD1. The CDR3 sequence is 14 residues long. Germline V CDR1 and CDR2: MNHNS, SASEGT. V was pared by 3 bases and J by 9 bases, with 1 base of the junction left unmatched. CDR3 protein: CASSDGQGASPLHF. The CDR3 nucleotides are TGTGCCAGCAGTGATGGACAGGGGGCTTCACCCCTCCACTTT.

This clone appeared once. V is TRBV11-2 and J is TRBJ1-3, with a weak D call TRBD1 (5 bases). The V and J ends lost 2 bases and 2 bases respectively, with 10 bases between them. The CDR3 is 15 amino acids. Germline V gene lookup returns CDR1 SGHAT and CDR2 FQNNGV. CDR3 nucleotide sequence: TGTGCCAGCAGCTTACATTGGGGGGCTGGAAACACCATATATTTT. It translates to CASSLHWGAGNTIYF. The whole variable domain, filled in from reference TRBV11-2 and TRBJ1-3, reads EAGVAQSPRYKIIEKRQSVAFWCNPISGHATLYWYQQILGQGPKLLIQFQNNGVVDDSQLPKDRFSAERLKGVDSTLKIQPAKLEDSAVYLCASSLHWGAGNTIYFGEGSWLTVV.

For the CDR3, the DNA is TGCACCAGCAGCCATCTCGCTAGGGGTAGCTGTGGGTACACAGATACGCAGTATTTT. Protein sequence: CTSSHLARGSCGYTDTQYF. The chain combines TRBV1 with TRBJ2-3; TRBD1, the table's D call, lacks a check against the DNA. TRBV1 is a documented pseudogene. The CDR3 totals 19 residues.

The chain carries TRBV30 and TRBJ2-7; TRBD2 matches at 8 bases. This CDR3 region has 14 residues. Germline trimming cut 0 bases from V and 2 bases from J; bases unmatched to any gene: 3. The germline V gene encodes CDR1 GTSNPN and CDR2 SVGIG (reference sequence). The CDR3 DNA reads TGTGCCTGGAGTGTAGCGGGAGACCCCTACGAGCAGTACTTC. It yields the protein CAWSVAGDPYEQYF.

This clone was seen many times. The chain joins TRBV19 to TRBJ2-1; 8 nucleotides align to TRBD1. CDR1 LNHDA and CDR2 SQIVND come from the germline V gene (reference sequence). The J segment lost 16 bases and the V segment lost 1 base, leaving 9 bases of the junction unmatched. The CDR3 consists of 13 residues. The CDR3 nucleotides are TGTGCCAGTAGTATAGTCCGACAGGGGAAATCATTCTTC. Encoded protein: CASSIVRQGKSFF.

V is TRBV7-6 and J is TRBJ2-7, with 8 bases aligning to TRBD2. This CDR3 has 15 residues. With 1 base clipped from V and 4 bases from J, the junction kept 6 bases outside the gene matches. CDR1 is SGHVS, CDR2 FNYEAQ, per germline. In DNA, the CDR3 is TGTGCCAGCAGCTTAGGAGCGGCGGGGGGTTACGAGCAGTACTTC. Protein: CASSLGAAGGYEQYF.

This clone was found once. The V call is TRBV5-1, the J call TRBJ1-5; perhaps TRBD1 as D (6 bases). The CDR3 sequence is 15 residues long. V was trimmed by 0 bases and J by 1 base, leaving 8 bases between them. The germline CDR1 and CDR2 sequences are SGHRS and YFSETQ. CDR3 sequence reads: CASSLEGESNQPQHF. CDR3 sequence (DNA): TGCGCCAGCAGCTTGGAGGGGGAGAGCAATCAGCCCCAGCATTTT.

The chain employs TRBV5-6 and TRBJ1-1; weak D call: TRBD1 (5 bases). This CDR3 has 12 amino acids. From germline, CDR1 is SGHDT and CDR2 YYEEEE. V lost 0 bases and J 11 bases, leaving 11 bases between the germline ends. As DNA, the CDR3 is TGTGCCAGCAGCTTGGCCGCAGGGTACGCTTTCTTT. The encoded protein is CASSLAAGYAFF.

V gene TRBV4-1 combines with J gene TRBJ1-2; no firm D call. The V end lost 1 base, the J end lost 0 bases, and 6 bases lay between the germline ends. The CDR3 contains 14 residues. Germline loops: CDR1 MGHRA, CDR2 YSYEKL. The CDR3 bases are TGCGCCAGCAGCCAAGCCGGGGCTAACTATGGCTACACCTTC. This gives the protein CASSQAGANYGYTF.

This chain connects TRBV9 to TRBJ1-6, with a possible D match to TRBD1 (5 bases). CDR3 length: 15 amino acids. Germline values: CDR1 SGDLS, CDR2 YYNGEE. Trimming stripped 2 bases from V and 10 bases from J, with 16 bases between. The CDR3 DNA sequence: TGTGCCAGCAGCGTGAGTTGGGGCGGTGGGTCACCCCTCCACTTT. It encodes CASSVSWGGGSPLHF.

The CDR3 DNA sequence: TGTGCCAGCAGTGAATGGGCAACGAACACTGAAGCTTTCTTT. Translating gives CASSEWATNTEAFF. The chain joins TRBV25-1 to TRBJ1-1, with D hard to call. The germline CDR1 and CDR2 sequences are MGHDK and SYGVNS. Trimming cost V 1 base and J 1 base, with 7 bases left between them. This CDR3 region has 14 residues. Combining the CDR3 with reference TRBV25-1 and TRBJ1-1 gives the whole variable domain EADIYQTPRYLVIGTGKKITLECSQTMGHDKMYWYQQDPGMELHLIHYSYGVNSTEKGDLSSESTVSRIRTEHFPLTLESARPSHTSQYLCASSEWATNTEAFFGQGTRLTVV.